These 10 T cell receptor beta chains came from one sample sequenced in a study of blood T cell repertoires in COVID-19. Method: immunoSEQ multiplex PCR; TCRdb's copy keeps in-frame clones and lacks some. The repertoire holds about 160,000 clones, approximately 90% seen once, with around 6.7% in the top ten. The sample was PBMCs or T cells enriched from blood (not recorded which). The receptors stem from a woman between 45 and 60 years old who had recovered from COVID-19.

This sequence joins TRBV5-6 and TRBJ2-1; 8 positions match TRBD2. The V segment lost 4 bases and the J segment 8 bases; nucleotides outside the gene matches: 11. From germline, CDR1 is SGHDT and CDR2 YYEEEE. This CDR3 is 15 amino acids long. CDR3 in amino acids: CASSIPGLGVDEQFF. CDR3 nucleotide sequence: TGTGCCAGCAGCATACCGGGACTAGGGGTCGATGAGCAGTTCTTC. Based on the CDR3 plus reference TRBV5-6 and TRBJ2-1, the full variable domain is DAGVTQSPTHLIKTRGQQVTLRCSPKSGHDTVSWYQQALGQGPQFIFQYYEEEERQRGNFPDRFSGHQFPNYSSELNVNALLLGDSALYLCASSIPGLGVDEQFFGPGTRLTVL.

The V and J genes are TRBV7-2 and TRBJ1-2; D is perhaps TRBD1 (5 bases). CDR3 length: 14 residues. Looked up from germline, CDR1 is SGHTA and CDR2 is FQGNSA. The germline V and J ends were trimmed by 7 bases and 0 bases, with 12 bases remaining between them. CDR3 protein: CASTPRGSNYGYTF. The CDR3 coding sequence is TGTGCCAGCACCCCCCGGGGGTCTAACTATGGCTACACCTTC.

The chain combines TRBV10-3 with TRBJ1-2, with TRBD1 matching 9 bases. Germline CDR1 and CDR2: ENHRY and SYGVKD. V was clipped by 4 bases and J by 7 bases; unmatched bases: 10. The CDR3 consists of 15 residues. The CDR3 DNA reads TGTGCCATCAGTGCATCGGGACAGGGTAATTCTGGCTACACCTTC. Amino acids: CAISASGQGNSGYTF.

The chain has TRBV7-9 and TRBJ1-3; D gene uncertain. The V and J ends lost 9 bases and 4 bases respectively, with 13 bases between them. The germline gives CDR1 SEHNR, CDR2 FQNEAQ (reference sequence). The CDR3 runs 13 residues. Written as DNA, the CDR3 is TGTGCCAGTTTCCGGGAAAAAGGAAACACCATATATTTT. Translating it yields CASFREKGNTIYF.

The chain carries TRBV19 and TRBJ1-2; 10 bases are a match to TRBD1. The CDR3 is 17 residues long. Germline trimming cut 7 bases from V and 4 bases from J; bases unmatched to any gene: 15. Germline values: CDR1 LNHDA, CDR2 SQIVND (reference sequence). The CDR3 region is CASTPGGTGDYLYGYTF. The CDR3 DNA follows: TGTGCCAGTACCCCTGGTGGGACAGGGGATTATCTCTATGGCTACACCTTC.

J is TRBJ1-3 and V is TRBV2, with no clear D. V dropped 6 bases and J dropped 2 bases, with 23 bases sitting between them. The CDR3 consists of 18 residues. Germline lookup yields CDR1 SNHLY and CDR2 FYNNEI. The CDR3 DNA reads TGTGCCAGCAGCCTCACCCATAGACTGCCGAGGCCTGGAAACACCATATATTTT. This gives the protein CASSLTHRLPRPGNTIYF.

In its sample, this clone was seen a few times. At one of its ends the junction is not consistent with the germline gene, which may arise from a read error. The chain is built from TRBV6-5 and TRBJ1-6, with 9 bases fitting TRBD1. This CDR3 has 15 residues. CDR1 is MNHEY and CDR2 is SVGAGI in the germline V gene. The CDR3 loop reads CASRGTGNLNSPLRF. The CDR3 region has the DNA TGTGCCAGCAGAGGGACAGGGAACCTCAATTCACCCCTCCGCTTT.

The CDR3 reads CASSARTGAGLKRNTEAFF. The CDR3 nucleotides read TGCGCCAGCAGCGCCCGTACAGGGGCCGGGTTAAAGAGGAACACTGAAGCTTTCTTT. The chain combines TRBV5-1 with TRBJ1-1; the match to TRBD1 covers 7 bases. The CDR3 consists of 19 residues. Looked up from germline, CDR1 is SGHRS and CDR2 is YFSETQ. With V trimmed by 4 bases and J by 1 base, 19 bases remained unmatched.

The rearrangement joins TRBV27 to TRBJ1-3, with 7 nucleotides matching TRBD1. CDR3 length equals 15 residues. The V gene end was trimmed by 5 bases and the J gene end by 4 bases; junction bases not matched to a gene: 8. Germline lookup yields CDR1 MNHEY and CDR2 SMNVEV (reference sequence). Here the CDR3 reads CASSQATGLGNTIYF. The CDR3 nucleotides are TGTGCCAGCAGTCAAGCGACAGGGCTAGGAAACACCATATATTTT.

This rearrangement joins TRBV5-4 to TRBJ2-7; TRBD1 aligns across 9 bases. The CDR3 contains 16 residues. Trimming took 0 bases from V and 9 from J; bases not matched to a gene: 13. The germline V gene has CDR1 SGHNT and CDR2 YYREEE (reference sequence). CDR3 amino acids: CASSLATGQGLPRQYF. The CDR3 DNA reads as TGTGCCAGCAGCTTGGCTACGGGACAGGGTCTCCCCCGGCAGTACTTC.